This T cell receptor beta chain was recorded in a study of blood T cell repertoires in COVID-19 (dated by TCRdb to the early 2020s). Turning to the overall study: Samples from collaborators originated in the United States, Italy and Spain and spanned both the acute and convalescent phases of COVID-19. The material from the prospective study consisted of cDNA or gDNA derived from T cells, B-cell-depleted T cells, or PBMCs. HLA class I and class II types, where available, came from metadata supplied by the sample provider rather than from assay-based typing. The sample metadata nearly always contained a de-identified subject ID, COVID-19 status, age in years and sex. A freely available public database, intended as a resource for researchers studying the immune response to SARS-CoV-2, is where the repertoires were released. The dataset comprised deeply sampled blood TCRbeta repertoires from subjects exposed to, actively infected with, or recovered from COVID-19. The samples were drawn from the first 160 participants of the ongoing ImmuneRACE study and from 1,254 subjects provided by 6 global collaborators.

Concerning this clone: The clone's antigen remains unknown. Per-base qualities were not stored, and no clone one base away is much larger. Other DNA sequences in this specimen translate into the identical CDR3.

Participants in the prospective study were aged roughly 18 to 100 years, lived in more than 20 United States geographic areas, and enrolled through a virtual design. Cohort assignment in the prospective study relied on participant-reported clinical history from a screening survey and a study questionnaire. ImmuneRACE Cohort 3 recovered participants were defined by two consecutive negative NP/OP PCR tests, healthcare professional clearance, or symptom resolution. In the prospective study, whole blood, serum and a nasopharyngeal or oropharyngeal swab were collected from each participant by mobile phlebotomists. Prospective study participants could optionally give additional blood draws and questionnaires over an approximately two-month period. Before DNA extraction, blood samples from the prospective study were shipped at room temperature or frozen. The CDR3 spans 14 residues, from the cysteine through the phenylalanine. This entry keeps only the CDR3 DNA: 42 bases, framed from base 1. The germline V gene gives CDR1 as SNHLY and CDR2 as FYNNEI. Relative to germline, V is missing 2 bases and J is missing 5 bases, with 5 bases of the junction outside any gene match.

Study-wide findings and limitations: How much clinical and demographic metadata was included differed by source and by participant, and the metadata was provided uncurated.

TCRbeta CDR3 regions were amplified from genomic DNA by means of the immunoSEQ Assay, a bias-controlled multiplex PCR. As for the original processing: The number of nucleated cells in each sample was estimated by amplification of reference gene primers within the assay. To quantify the absolute abundance of each unique TCRbeta CDR3 rearrangement, sequence reads were collapsed and filtered. For each sample, productive Simpson clonality was calculated as the square root of Simpson's diversity index across productive rearrangements. Entries here come from immuneACCESS through TCRdb and include only in-frame sequences with V and J called. Some clones fail to appear in such tables; in the studies checked, an unresolved V gene covers under half of the shortfall, and the cause of the remainder is unknown. From that table come the V and J calls and clone size; the DNA was used to work out D and trimming. The sample table records about 270,000 clones; roughly nine tenths of these occur just once. Under 3% of the sample is taken by the ten largest.

The chain uses TRBV2 and TRBJ2-7; 8 middle bases align to TRBD1. This receptor was identified in a woman aged 18-30 years who had recovered from COVID-19. The source material was PBMCs or T cells enriched from blood (not recorded which). Read as DNA, the sequence is TGTGCCAGCAGTGAAAGGACAGGGATCGACGAGCAGTACTTC. Its coded protein is CASSERTGIDEQYF.